The clone carrying this T cell receptor (beta chain) was seen only a few times. Its specificity is unknown. The ends were cut back, 5 bases at V and 1 base at J, with 8 bases in the middle. The germline V gene encodes CDR1 DFQATT and CDR2 SNEGSKA (reference sequence). The CDR3 length is 13 residues. The data originate from a study of T-cell reconstitution after alpha-beta-depleted transplantation in children. Overall study findings and caveats: Day-60 TCRbeta diversity that was high in some patients was derived from surviving recipient T cells and thymic progenitors. Fresh T-cell production supplied most of the T-cell counts and diversity seen one year after transplant. Reported findings indicate that, about two months after transplant, alpha-beta T cells came from several hundred expanded clones, which were derived from non-depleted graft cells.

The TCRbeta library was prepared with unique molecular identifiers. Each CDR3 protein is one row after TCRdb ran MiXCR on the PCR reads. Here the sample spans approximately 130,000 distinct CDR3 sequences, about 9.9% being singletons. V usage is TRBV20-1 and J usage is TRBJ2-2; unclear D gene. This receptor was taken from a girl in the first two years of life who had a stem cell transplant for combined immunodeficiency, so the T cells may come from the graft donor. The material was PBMCs, mostly from graft donor cells, obtained 180 days after TCRalphabeta/CD19-depleted stem cell transplant. The chain's CDR3 is CSADKENTGELFF. The CDR3 nucleotides read TGCAGTGCTGACAAGGAGAACACCGGGGAGCTGTTTTTT.